The clone carrying this T cell receptor (beta chain) was seen once. V was clipped by 3 bases and J by 9 bases, with 18 bases between them. The CDR3 runs to 15 residues. This specimen comes from a study of blood T cell repertoires in COVID-19. Background on the study: Sources were T cells, B-cell-depleted T cells, or PBMCs; the material itself was cDNA or gDNA.

Methods used by the authors: For nucleated cells, counts were estimated from reference gene primer amplification. Data came from immunoSEQ multiplex PCR; TCRdb stores just in-frame clones and leaves some out. That table supplies the V and J calls and clone size; D and trimming were determined from the DNA. The data contain fewer than 15,000 clones, around 92% of them singletons. The chain uses TRBV23-1 and TRBJ1-5; D gene unclear. TRBV23-1 carries the ORF label, with uncertain function. This clonotype was obtained from a human donor with active COVID-19. The donor label of this sample is uncertain. Sequencing input: peripheral blood. Here the CDR3 DNA reads TGCGCCAGCAGTCACGGATGGCGGGCCGTGGGGCCCCAGCATTTT. Residues: CASSHGWRAVGPQHF.